This TCR beta chain was sequenced during a study of T cells in tumors after PD-1 blockade. As for the study in general: Some patients also took daily vismodegib 150 mg during anti-PD-1 treatment.

Looked up from germline, CDR1 is MNHEY and CDR2 is SVGAGI. V shed 2 bases and J shed 1 base, with 6 bases lying between them. The CDR3 is 14 residues long. Assay: immunoSEQ multiplex PCR; the TCRdb copy retains only in-frame clones and omits some. The data show 55,000 to 70,000 clones, with about 80% seen just once and around an eighth held by the top ten. Here the sequenced sample was PBMCs, taken before anti-PD-1 treatment. The gene calls are TRBV6-5 and TRBJ2-4; no clear D. This clonotype was sampled from a human donor with basal cell carcinoma. The CDR3 is CASSYGRAKNIQYF. CDR3 nucleotide sequence: TGTGCCAGCAGTTACGGCAGGGCCAAAAACATTCAGTACTTC.